A selection of T cell receptor beta chains follows, all from one sample in a study of regulatory T cells in long-lasting Graves disease. TCRdb analysed the multiplex PCR reads with MiXCR anew, one entry per CDR3 protein. The data contain 500,000 to 800,000 distinct CDR3 sequences, roughly 30% of them singletons. The sample was peripheral blood mononuclear cells (PBMCs), taken when the disease was refractory, from a patient treated with antithyroid drugs. Receptors originate from a female donor with Graves disease. The CDR3 runs from the conserved cysteine through the conserved F or W.

TRBV5-1	TRBJ1-1	CASSPRQGRYMNTEAFF
TRBV7-3	TRBJ1-2	CASSSTDARYGYTF
TRBV20-1	TRBJ2-5	CSAPRTSDQETQYF
TRBV2	TRBJ1-1	CAATGAKVRNTEAFF
TRBV6-5	TRBJ1-1	CASSYDSQWNTEAFF
TRBV7-9	TRBJ1-6	CASSSLTGTNSPLHF
TRBV30	TRBJ2-7	CACQWEYEQYF
TRBV7-2	TRBJ2-1	CASSLWGPGYNEQFF
TRBV28	TRBJ1-2	CASSLFYGYTF
TRBV20-1	TRBJ1-4	CSARDSGGNEKLFF
TRBV13	TRBJ1-2	CASSLAGGLKGYTF
TRBV2	TRBJ1-2	CASVEGRNNYGYTF
TRBV20-1	TRBJ1-3	CSARWGTSGNTIYF
TRBV28	TRBJ1-5	CASSPRGRGNQPQHF
TRBV29-1	TRBJ2-5	CSVEREGETQYF
TRBV3-1	TRBJ1-6	CASSQDQQAWAPLHF
TRBV7-9	TRBJ1-5	CASSQGRQGRYSNQPQHF
TRBV4-2	TRBJ1-5	CASSHTVVGGYSNQPQHF
TRBV30	TRBJ1-1	CAWGDRGLTVEAFF
TRBV6-2/TRBV6-3	TRBJ1-1	CASSPRQGLIEAFF
TRBV5-1	TRBJ1-1	CASSPSGTLNTEAFF
TRBV29-1	TRBJ1-1	CSAGRGNTEAFF
TRBV7-6	TRBJ2-7	CASSLSNRKTYEQYF
TRBV20-1	TRBJ2-5	CSARGLQETQYF
TRBV30	TRBJ1-2	CAWSAPRDRPNYGYTF
TRBV24-1	TRBJ2-5	CATSVISPWVEGSRESQYF
TRBV11-2	TRBJ2-2	CASSTLPGRIGGELFF
TRBV6-2/TRBV6-3	TRBJ1-5	CASRYDRGDNQPQHF
TRBV7-2	TRBJ1-2	CASSLPGQDYGYTF
TRBV10-3	TRBJ2-7	CAISPLELAGGPSYEQYF
TRBV14	TRBJ2-7	CASSQGTGKTYEQYF
TRBV9	TRBJ1-2	CASSDSHGAGVEGYTF
TRBV12-3/TRBV12-4	TRBJ1-5	CASSVEDNQPQHF
TRBV7-3	TRBJ2-5	CASSPLGGRGRRQETQYF
TRBV19	TRBJ1-5	CASTLYGQGAQPQHF
TRBV6-5	TRBJ1-2	CASSYLGTAYGYTF
TRBV6-1	-	CASTSITGSYTF
TRBV6-2/TRBV6-3	TRBJ1-1	CASSYSLSVVNTEAFF
TRBV2	TRBJ1-2	CASNTDRAGHGYTF
TRBV25-1	TRBJ1-1	CASSGSARTEAFF
TRBV28	TRBJ2-3	CASSPRLAGVTDTQYF
TRBV29-1	TRBJ2-3	CKPPPAGVDTQYF
TRBV28	TRBJ1-4	CASSLVPLVEKLFF
TRBV9	TRBJ1-5	CASSSGTGGSNQPQHF
TRBV13	TRBJ1-1	CASSLVSGGPNTEAFF
TRBV3-1	TRBJ2-5	CASSQPRTGTEETQYF